One sample yielded the 8 T cell receptor beta chains listed below, sequenced in a study of T cell responses to AZD1222 COVID-19 vaccine. Sequencing used immunoSEQ multiplex PCR; TCRdb keeps in-frame clones, though not all of them. The top ten clones hold approximately 5.3% of a sample with 120,000 to 150,000 clones, 90% to 95% of them seen once. The sample here was peripheral blood, taken on day 0 of AZD1222 vaccination. The source of these receptors is an adult in good health.

This sequence joins TRBV18 and TRBJ2-2; weak D call: TRBD2 (6 bases). This CDR3 contains 14 residues. Germline V gene data show CDR1 as KGHSH and CDR2 as LQKENI. Trimming left V 0 bases short and J 7 bases short, with 9 bases between. The CDR3 protein is CASSPPLANGELFF. The CDR3 bases are TGTGCCAGCTCACCACCACTAGCTAACGGGGAGCTGTTTTTT.

This clone was seen just once. This CDR3 is CASRRYFNTEAFF. CDR3 DNA: TGTGCCAGCAGACGGTACTTCAACACTGAAGCTTTCTTT. The chain joins TRBV6-5 to TRBJ1-1; the D is unclear. In germline, CDR1 is MNHEY, CDR2 SVGAGI. Trimming pared 6 bases from V and 2 bases from J, leaving 10 bases between. There are 13 residues in the CDR3.

V and J are TRBV6-5 and TRBJ2-7; possible D gene TRBD1, 6 bases. In germline, CDR1 is MNHEY, CDR2 SVGAGI. This CDR3 comprises 15 residues. The ends were cut back, 7 bases at V and 2 bases at J, with 18 bases in the middle. DNA of the CDR3: TGTGCCAGCAACCGTCGACAGGTCGGCCCCTACGAGCAGTACTTC. The encoded protein is CASNRRQVGPYEQYF.

This clone occurred a few times. V is TRBV29-1 and J is TRBJ1-1; 8 bases map to TRBD1. Per the germline V gene, CDR1 is SQVTM and CDR2 is ANQGSEA. The ends lost 2 bases at V and 5 bases at J; junction bases unmatched: 4. The CDR3 extends over 13 amino acids. The CDR3 sequence is CSVEQGAETEAFF. DNA of the CDR3: TGCAGCGTTGAACAGGGGGCGGAAACTGAAGCTTTCTTT.

This chain uses TRBV6-5 with TRBJ1-1; D uncertain. Germline-derived CDR1 and CDR2 are MNHEY and SVGAGI. This CDR3 has 14 amino acids. Trimming took off 0 bases at V and 5 bases at J, with 10 bases between the two ends. The CDR3: CASSYSEGWTEAFF. CDR3 coding DNA: TGTGCCAGCAGTTACTCGGAGGGTTGGACTGAAGCTTTCTTT.

The V and J genes are TRBV27 and TRBJ1-1; D not resolved. The CDR3 runs 14 residues. Germline V CDR1 and CDR2: MNHEY, SMNVEV (reference sequence). V gave up 6 bases and J gave up 0 bases, with 11 bases separating them. The CDR3 DNA sequence: TGTGCCAGCAGCGTAGCAGGTTTGAACACTGAAGCTTTCTTT. Translated, it gives CASSVAGLNTEAFF.

V is TRBV19 and J is TRBJ2-1, with TRBD1 matching 10 bases. J was trimmed by 7 bases and V by 5 bases; bases with no gene match: 5. The CDR3 contains 14 residues. Per the germline V gene, CDR1 is LNHDA and CDR2 is SQIVND (reference sequence). CDR3 nucleotide sequence: TGTGCCAGTAGTCCGGGACAGGGGTGGAATGAGCAGTTCTTC. It codes for CASSPGQGWNEQFF.

The chain joins TRBV2 to TRBJ1-1; no firm D call. Trimming left V 5 bases short and J 1 base short, with 11 bases between. The CDR3 has 14 residues. CDR1 is SNHLY and CDR2 is FYNNEI in the germline V gene. In nucleotides, the CDR3 is TGTGCCAGCAGTCCTGACATGAGGAACACTGAAGCTTTCTTT. This encodes CASSPDMRNTEAFF.